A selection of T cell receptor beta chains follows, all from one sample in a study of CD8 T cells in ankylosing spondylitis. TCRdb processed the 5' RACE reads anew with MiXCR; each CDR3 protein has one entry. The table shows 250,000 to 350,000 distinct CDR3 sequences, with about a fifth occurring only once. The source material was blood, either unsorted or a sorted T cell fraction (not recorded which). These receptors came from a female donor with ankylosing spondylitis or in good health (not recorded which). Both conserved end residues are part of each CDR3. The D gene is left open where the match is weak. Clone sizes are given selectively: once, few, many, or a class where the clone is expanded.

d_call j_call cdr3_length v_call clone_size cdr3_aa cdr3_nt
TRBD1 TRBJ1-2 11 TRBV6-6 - CASRGQEGYTF TGTGCCAGCAGAGGACAGGAGGGCTACACCTTC
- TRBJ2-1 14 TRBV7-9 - CASSLEGRPLEQFF TGTGCCAGCAGCTTAGAAGGACGGCCCCTGGAGCAGTTCTTC
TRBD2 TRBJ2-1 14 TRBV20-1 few CSAGGLAGINEQFF TGCAGTGCGGGAGGACTAGCGGGAATCAATGAGCAGTTCTTC
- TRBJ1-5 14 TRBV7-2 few CASSLPGTGQPQHF TGTGCCAGCAGCTTACCGGGGACGGGCCAGCCCCAGCATTTT
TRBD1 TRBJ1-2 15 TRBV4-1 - CASSQEPGTVYGYTF TGCGCCAGCAGCCAAGAGCCCGGGACAGTTTATGGCTACACCTTC
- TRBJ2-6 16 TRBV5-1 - CASSFGIGSGANVLTF TGCGCCAGCAGCTTCGGGATAGGCTCTGGGGCCAACGTCCTGACTTTC
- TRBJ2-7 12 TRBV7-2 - CASSLFIGEQYF TGTGCCAGCAGCTTATTCATAGGCGAGCAGTACTTC
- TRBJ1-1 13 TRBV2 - CVTRGRALGEAFF TGTGTCACCCGTGGGCGTGCCCTTGGTGAAGCTTTCTTT
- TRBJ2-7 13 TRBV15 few CATSRDGPYEQYF TGTGCCACCAGCAGAGATGGGCCCTACGAGCAGTACTTC
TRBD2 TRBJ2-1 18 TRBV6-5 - CASSYVGSGGPSYNEQFF TGTGCCAGCAGTTACGTTGGTAGCGGGGGGCCCTCCTACAATGAGCAGTTCTTC
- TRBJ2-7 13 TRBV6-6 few CASWGERSYEQYF TGTGCCAGCTGGGGAGAGAGGTCCTACGAGCAGTACTTC
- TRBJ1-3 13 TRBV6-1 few CASWVSSGNTIYF TGTGCCAGTTGGGTGAGCTCTGGAAACACCATATATTTT
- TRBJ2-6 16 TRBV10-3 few CAILRQASSGANVLTF TGTGCCATCCTGAGACAGGCGTCATCTGGGGCCAACGTCCTGACTTTC
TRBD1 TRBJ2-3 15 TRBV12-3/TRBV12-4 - CASSFDRGSTDTQYF TGTGCCAGCAGTTTTGACAGGGGAAGCACAGATACGCAGTATTTT
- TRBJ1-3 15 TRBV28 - CASITGPEGGNTIYF TGTGCCAGCATTACAGGGCCCGAGGGAGGAAACACCATATATTTT
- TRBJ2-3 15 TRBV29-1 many CSVEDLLTGGDTQYF TGCAGCGTTGAAGATCTTCTAACTGGTGGAGATACGCAGTATTTT
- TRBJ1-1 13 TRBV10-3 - CAISAPGPTEAFF TGTGCCATCAGTGCCCCGGGTCCCACTGAAGCTTTCTTT
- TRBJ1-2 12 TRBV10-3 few CAISAGLDGYTF TGTGCCATCAGTGCCGGGCTAGATGGCTACACCTTC
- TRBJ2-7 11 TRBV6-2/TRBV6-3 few CASNSYYEQYF TGTGCCAGCAACTCGTACTACGAGCAGTACTTC
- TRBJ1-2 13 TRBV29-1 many CSVEVAVNYGYTF TGCAGCGTTGAAGTGGCGGTAAACTATGGCTACACCTTC
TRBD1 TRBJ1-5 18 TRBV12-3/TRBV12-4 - CASKFNPGQAYLNQPQHF TGTGCCAGCAAGTTTAACCCCGGACAGGCCTATCTTAATCAGCCCCAGCATTTT
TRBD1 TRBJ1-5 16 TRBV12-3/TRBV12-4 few CASSYGTGGLSQPQHF TGTGCCAGCAGTTATGGGACAGGGGGTCTAAGTCAGCCCCAGCATTTT
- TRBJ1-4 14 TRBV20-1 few CSARDQRTGRKLFF TGCAGTGCTAGAGATCAAAGGACTGGGAGAAAACTGTTTTTT
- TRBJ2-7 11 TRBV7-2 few CASSSQIEQYF TGTGCCAGCAGCTCCCAGATCGAGCAGTACTTC
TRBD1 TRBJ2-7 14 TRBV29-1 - CSVGGRDRIYEQYF TGCAGCGTTGGGGGCCGGGACAGGATCTACGAGCAGTACTTC
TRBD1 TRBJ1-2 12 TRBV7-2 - CASSLSGQSLTF TGTGCCAGCAGCTTATCGGGACAGTCTCTCACCTTC
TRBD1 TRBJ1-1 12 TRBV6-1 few CASGRMTGEAFF TGTGCCAGCGGAAGAATGACAGGGGAAGCTTTCTTT
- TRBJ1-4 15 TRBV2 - CASRDSRATNEKLFF TGTGCCAGCAGGGACAGCCGGGCAACTAATGAAAAACTGTTTTTT
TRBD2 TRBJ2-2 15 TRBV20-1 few CSAELAGRNTGELFF TGCAGTGCCGAACTAGCGGGGAGGAACACCGGGGAGCTGTTTTTT
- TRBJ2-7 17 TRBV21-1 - CASSKLSAGDDCYEQYF TGTGCCAGCAGCAAACTCTCCGCGGGAGACGATTGCTACGAGCAGTACTTC
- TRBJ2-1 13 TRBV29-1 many CSVVGGPSFPQFF TGCAGCGTTGTCGGGGGACCCTCCTTTCCCCAGTTCTTC
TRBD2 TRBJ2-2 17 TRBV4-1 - CASSQVLAGVGTGELFF TGCGCCAGCAGCCAAGTCCTAGCGGGAGTGGGCACCGGGGAGCTGTTTTTT
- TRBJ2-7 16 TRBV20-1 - CSATQRRVDLSYEQYF TGCAGTGCTACCCAAAGGCGGGTCGACCTATCCTACGAGCAGTACTTC
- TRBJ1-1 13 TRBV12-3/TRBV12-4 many CASSVGSNTEAFF TGTGCCAGCAGTGTGGGGTCCAACACTGAAGCTTTCTTT
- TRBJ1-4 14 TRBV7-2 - CASSLVLYGGKLFF TGTGCCAGCAGCTTAGTTCTATATGGGGGAAAACTGTTTTTT
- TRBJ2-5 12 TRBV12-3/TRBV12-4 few CASGWTEETQYF TGTGCCAGCGGCTGGACAGAAGAGACCCAGTACTTC
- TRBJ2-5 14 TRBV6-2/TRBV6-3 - CASSRSGGVETQYF TGTGCCAGCAGTCGTAGCGGCGGAGTGGAGACCCAGTACTTC
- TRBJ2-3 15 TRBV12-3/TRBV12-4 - CASSFGGRTGDTQYF TGTGCCAGCAGTTTCGGCGGGAGAACAGGGGATACGCAGTATTTT
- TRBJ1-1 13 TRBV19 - CASPNLGGTEAFF TGTGCCAGTCCTAACTTGGGGGGCACTGAAGCTTTCTTT
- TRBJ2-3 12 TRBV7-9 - CASSLAPDPQYF TGTGCCAGCAGCTTAGCCCCGGATCCGCAGTATTTT
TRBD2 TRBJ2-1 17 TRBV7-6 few CASSLGRLAGVSDEQFF TGTGCCAGCAGCTTAGGCCGACTAGCGGGAGTTAGCGATGAGCAGTTCTTC
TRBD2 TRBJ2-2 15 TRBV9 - CASSVVAGDTGELFF TGTGCCAGCAGCGTAGTAGCGGGGGACACCGGGGAGCTGTTTTTT
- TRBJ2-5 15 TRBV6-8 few CASSYSTDPGETQYF TGTGCCAGCAGTTACTCGACTGACCCGGGAGAGACCCAGTACTTC
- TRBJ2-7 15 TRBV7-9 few CASSLVVDWGYEQYF TGTGCCAGCAGCTTAGTCGTGGATTGGGGCTACGAGCAGTACTTC
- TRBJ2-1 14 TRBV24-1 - CATSTGVGRNEQFF TGTGCCACCAGTACCGGTGTAGGTCGGAATGAGCAGTTCTTC
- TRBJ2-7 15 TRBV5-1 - CASSLDRISFREQYF TGCGCCAGCAGCTTGGACAGGATCTCGTTCCGCGAGCAGTACTTC
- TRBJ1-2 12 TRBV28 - CASRLRQEGYTF TGTGCCAGCAGACTCAGACAGGAGGGCTACACCTTC
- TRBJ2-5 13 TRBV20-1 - CSASHDSQETQYF TGCAGTGCTAGTCACGACAGCCAAGAGACCCAGTACTTC
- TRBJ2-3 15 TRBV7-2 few CASRFRQEPTHTQYF TGTGCCAGCAGGTTTCGACAGGAACCCACGCATACGCAGTATTTT
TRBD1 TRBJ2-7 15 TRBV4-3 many CASSRTGEGPYEQYF TGCGCCAGCAGCCGGACAGGGGAAGGACCCTACGAGCAGTACTTC
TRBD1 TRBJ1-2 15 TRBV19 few CASIPQGRGLYGYTF TGTGCCAGTATCCCACAGGGGAGAGGACTCTATGGCTACACCTTC
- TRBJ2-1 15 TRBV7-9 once CASSLVFQDRNEQFF TGTGCCAGCAGCTTAGTCTTTCAGGACCGGAATGAGCAGTTCTTC
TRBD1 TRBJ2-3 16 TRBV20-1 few CSASRGTGRGTDTQYF TGCAGTGCTAGTCGGGGGACAGGGAGAGGCACAGATACGCAGTATTTT
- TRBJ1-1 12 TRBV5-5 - CASSLTTAEAFF TGTGCCAGCAGCTTGACGACAGCCGAAGCTTTCTTT
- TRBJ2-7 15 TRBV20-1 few CSAHGPGLQSYEQYF TGCAGTGCACATGGCCCAGGACTCCAGTCCTACGAGCAGTACTTC